The 5 T cell receptor beta chains in this list originate from one sample, sequenced in a study of cytomegalovirus exposure and HLA in healthy donors. Both 60 Vbeta primers and 13 Jbeta primers went into the PCR. Method: immunoSEQ multiplex PCR; TCRdb's copy keeps in-frame clones and lacks some. Among about 83,000 clones listed, roughly 75% were seen once. Sequencing used PBMCs. The source of these receptors is a man aged 55 to 69 in good health and CMV-seronegative.

The rearrangement links TRBV4-1 to TRBJ2-3; 9 bases are shared with TRBD2. The CDR3 extends over 19 amino acids. V dropped 7 bases and J dropped 5; count of bases not matched to a gene: 22. CDR1 and CDR2 (germline): MGHRA, YSYEKL. CDR3 sequence: CASISEGLAGPLGGDTQYF. As DNA, the CDR3 is TGCGCCAGCATCTCGGAGGGGCTAGCGGGGCCCCTCGGAGGAGATACGCAGTATTTT.

This clone has only a few counts. The V call is TRBV6-5, the J call TRBJ1-1, with a weak D call TRBD1 (6 bases). The ends were cut back, 11 bases at V and 0 bases at J, with 10 bases in the middle. Germline values: CDR1 MNHEY, CDR2 SVGAGI. This CDR3 contains 12 residues. CDR3 coding DNA: TGTGCCGGGAGGGGGATGAACACTGAAGCTTTCTTT. This translates into CAGRGMNTEAFF.

The gene calls are TRBV4-1 and TRBJ2-5; TRBD2 aligns across 8 bases. The DNA end lines up better with TRBJ2-7; the J call may be wrong. Per the germline V gene, CDR1 is MGHRA and CDR2 is YSYEKL. The CDR3 sequence is 13 residues long. CDR3 amino acids: CASSRRGGLEQYF. In nucleotides, the CDR3 is TGCGCCAGCAGCCGTCGGGGGGGTCTCGAGCAGTACTTC.

The rearrangement joins TRBV5-4 to TRBJ2-5; TRBD2 might be the D (5 bases). The J call is in doubt because the DNA end fits TRBJ2-7 better. The CDR3 extends over 14 amino acids. In germline, CDR1 is SGHNT, CDR2 YYREEE (reference sequence). The CDR3 coding sequence is TGTGCCAGCAGCTCAACGAGGGTAACCTACGAGCAGTACTTC. Amino acids: CASSSTRVTYEQYF.

The V call is TRBV6-1, the J call TRBJ2-7; tentatively, D is TRBD2 (5 bases). Germline lookup yields CDR1 MNHNS and CDR2 SASEGT. This CDR3 has 12 amino acids. Trimming stripped 3 bases from V and 5 bases from J, with 8 bases between. The CDR3 bases are TGTGCCAGCAGTGAGCGGAGGAACGAGCAGTACTTC. Translation gives CASSERRNEQYF.